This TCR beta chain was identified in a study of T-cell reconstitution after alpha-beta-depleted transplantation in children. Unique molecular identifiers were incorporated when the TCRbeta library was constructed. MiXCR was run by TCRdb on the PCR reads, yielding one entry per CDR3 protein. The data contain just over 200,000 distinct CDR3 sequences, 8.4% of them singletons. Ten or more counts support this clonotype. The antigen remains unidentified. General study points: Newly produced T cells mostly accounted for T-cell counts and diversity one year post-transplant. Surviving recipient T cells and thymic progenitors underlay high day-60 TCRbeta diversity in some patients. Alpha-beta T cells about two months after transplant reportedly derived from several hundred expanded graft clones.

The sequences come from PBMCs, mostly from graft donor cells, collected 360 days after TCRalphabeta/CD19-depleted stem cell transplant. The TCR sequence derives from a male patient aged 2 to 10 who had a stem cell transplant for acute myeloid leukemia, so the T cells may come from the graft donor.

The CDR3 sequence is CSGQGSSEAFF. The CDR3, as DNA: TGCAGTGGCCAGGGTAGTTCTGAAGCTTTCTTT. This chain uses TRBV20-1 with TRBJ1-1; D may be TRBD1 (5 bases). CDR3 length equals 11 residues. V was pared by 7 bases and J by 6 bases, with 12 bases between. Germline V gene sequence: CDR1 DFQATT, CDR2 SNEGSKA (reference sequence).